This passage covers 21 T cell receptor beta chains from one sample sequenced in a study of blood T cell repertoires in COVID-19. Libraries were prepared by immunoSEQ multiplex PCR; TCRdb keeps only in-frame clonotypes and omits some of them. The repertoire consists of approximately 38,000 clones, with around 88% occurring once and the leading ten covering almost 5%. What was sequenced was peripheral blood. All receptors come from a woman aged 70-85 years with active COVID-19.

The rearrangement links TRBV7-6 to TRBJ2-3; 9 bases fit TRBD2. This CDR3 comprises 17 residues. V lost 1 base to trimming and J lost 6 bases; unmatched junction nucleotides: 11. The V gene's germline CDR1 is SGHVS and CDR2 FNYEAQ. The CDR3 bases are TGTGCCAGCAGCTTAGGGAGCGGGGGGCCTCTTGAGGATACGCAGTATTTT. Translated, it gives CASSLGSGGPLEDTQYF.

This sequence joins TRBV6-1 and TRBJ2-7, with a possible D match to TRBD1 (6 bases). CDR1 MNHNS and CDR2 SASEGT come from the germline V gene. V was cut by 0 bases and J by 3 bases, with 12 bases left in between. This CDR3 spans 15 amino acids. The CDR3 DNA sequence: TGTGCCAGCAGTGAAGCGCTTGGGACAAACTACGAGCAGTACTTC. Residues: CASSEALGTNYEQYF.

The chain employs TRBV4-3 and TRBJ2-1, with TRBD2 matching 8 bases. This CDR3 has 16 residues. V dropped 0 bases and J dropped 4; count of bases not matched to a gene: 5. Germline loops: CDR1 LGHNA, CDR2 YSLEER. The CDR3, as DNA: TGCGCCAGCAGCCAAGATAATAGCGGGGCGTACAATGAGCAGTTCTTC. It specifies CASSQDNSGAYNEQFF.

The CDR3 DNA follows: TGTGCCACGGGACTAGCGGGACGAGAGCGCGGGGAGCTGTTTTTT. The encoded protein is CATGLAGRERGELFF. V gene TRBV10-3 combines with J gene TRBJ2-2; 13 bases agree with TRBD2. Per germline, CDR1 ENHRY and CDR2 SYGVKD. V shed 10 bases, J shed 7 bases, and the junction held 9 bases outside the gene matches. The CDR3 is 15 residues long.

The V call is TRBV5-6, the J call TRBJ2-7, with a possible D match to TRBD2 (6 bases). Germline V lookup: CDR1 SGHDT, CDR2 YYEEEE. This CDR3 has 14 residues. V was trimmed by 5 bases and J by 5 bases, leaving 17 bases between them. The CDR3 DNA is TGTGCCAGCAGTTTAGGGACTGCCTGGGACGAGCAGTACTTC. Protein: CASSLGTAWDEQYF.

V usage is TRBV15 and J usage is TRBJ2-7; tentative D call: TRBD1 (6 bases). The CDR3 has 14 residues. V was clipped by 5 bases and J by 0 bases, with 11 bases between them. Germline V lookup: CDR1 LNHNV, CDR2 YYDKDF (reference sequence). This CDR3 reads CATSPQGSSYEQYF. Here the CDR3 DNA reads TGTGCCACCAGCCCCCAGGGGAGCTCCTACGAGCAGTACTTC.

This chain connects TRBV19 to TRBJ1-3; D unclear. V was shortened by 10 bases and J by 1 base, with 5 bases between the two germline ends. CDR3 length equals 11 residues. In germline, CDR1 is LNHDA, CDR2 SQIVND (reference sequence). CDR3 loop: CAISSGNTIYF. In nucleotides, the CDR3 is TGTGCCATTTCATCTGGAAACACCATATATTTT.

The gene calls are TRBV6-8 and TRBJ2-2, with 10 positions matching TRBD2. The germline V gene has CDR1 MNHGY and CDR2 SAAAGT. The CDR3 has 18 amino acids. Trimming cost V 4 bases and J 9 bases; bases outside gene matches: 17. CDR3 nucleotides: TGTGCCAGCAGTTTAATCGGTCAGCGGGGGGGCCATAGACGGGAGCTGTTTTTT. As protein: CASSLIGQRGGHRRELFF.

The chain recombines TRBV6-2 or TRBV6-3 with TRBJ2-3, with 7 bases identical to TRBD1. The germline V gene encodes CDR1 MNHEY and CDR2 SVGEGT. The CDR3 is 18 residues long. J gave up 0 bases and V 2 bases, and 11 bases lay outside the gene matches. The CDR3 DNA is TGTGCCAGCAGTTACCGCAACAGGGGTCAAGGGAGCACAGATACGCAGTATTTT. Translation gives CASSYRNRGQGSTDTQYF.

The chain combines TRBV7-2 with TRBJ1-3, with D tentatively TRBD1 (5 bases). The CDR3 has 17 amino acids. Trimming shortened V by 2 bases and J by 2 bases, and 16 bases separated the two germline ends. Per germline, CDR1 SGHTA and CDR2 FQGNSA. CDR3 nucleotides: TGTGCCAGCAGCTTACAACCCTTGGACACCACTGGAAACACCATATATTTT. Translated: CASSLQPLDTTGNTIYF.

A single count supports this clone. The V and J genes are TRBV2 and TRBJ2-1, with D tentatively TRBD2 (7 bases). This CDR3 spans 14 amino acids. V lost 8 bases, J lost 0 bases, and 11 bases lay in between. Germline-derived CDR1 and CDR2 are SNHLY and FYNNEI. CDR3 in DNA: TGTGCCAGCGAGGGGGGGAGCTCCTACAATGAGCAGTTCTTC. It is translated as CASEGGSSYNEQFF.

This chain links TRBV7-8 with TRBJ1-2, with a weak D call TRBD1 (5 bases). Between the trimmed V and J ends, which lost 2 bases and 8 bases, there was a span of 21 bases. CDR3 length: 16 amino acids. In germline, CDR1 is SGHVS, CDR2 FQNEAQ. CDR3 bases: TGTGCCAGCAGCTTAAGGGGCTTCAGTTTGGCGCAGGGCTACACCTTC. Its protein product is CASSLRGFSLAQGYTF.

The rearrangement joins TRBV4-2 to TRBJ2-7; tentative D call: TRBD2 (6 bases). Trimming shortened V by 0 bases and J by 4 bases, and 16 bases separated the two germline ends. Germline V CDR1 and CDR2: LGHNA, YNFKEQ. CDR3 length equals 16 residues. Here the CDR3 DNA reads TGTGCCAGCAGCCAAGAGCTCAGGAGGGGCTATTACGAGCAGTACTTC. Encoded protein: CASSQELRRGYYEQYF.

As regards this clone: The sample contains more than one DNA sequence encoding this CDR3. The J gene is TRBJ2-5, the V gene TRBV9, with D hard to call. Germline V gene data show CDR1 as SGDLS and CDR2 as YYNGEE. Trimming shortened V by 3 bases and J by 4 bases, and 4 bases separated the two germline ends. The CDR3 contains 11 residues. The chain's CDR3 is CASSAGETQYF. CDR3 bases: TGTGCCAGCAGCGCCGGAGAGACCCAGTACTTC.

The rearrangement links TRBV5-1 to TRBJ1-1; a weak D match, TRBD1 (5 bases). The germline V gene has CDR1 SGHRS and CDR2 YFSETQ. CDR3 length: 14 residues. V was shortened by 1 base and J by 7 bases, with 14 bases between the two germline ends. The CDR3 region has the DNA TGCGCCAGCAGCTTGATACAGGAGGGAGGTGAAGCTTTCTTT. Its translation: CASSLIQEGGEAFF.

The V gene is TRBV11-3, the J gene TRBJ2-1; 7 bases line up with TRBD2. After removal of 5 bases from V and 8 bases from J, the junction contained 9 bases not matched to a gene. Germline loops: CDR1 SGHNT, CDR2 YENEEA. This CDR3 has 14 residues. CDR3 coding DNA: TGTGCCAGCAGCGCGGGGGTCCCCGGGGATGAGCAGTTCTTC. Its translation is CASSAGVPGDEQFF.

The J gene is TRBJ1-4, the V gene TRBV7-6; 9 bases align to TRBD1. This CDR3 region has 16 residues. The ends lost 5 bases at V and 10 bases at J; junction bases unmatched: 14. CDR1 and CDR2 from the germline V gene are SGHVS and FNYEAQ. The CDR3: CASSLSPPGQGRKLFF. The CDR3 nucleotides are TGTGCCAGCAGCCTATCTCCCCCGGGACAGGGTAGAAAACTGTTTTTT.

The gene calls are TRBV29-1 and TRBJ1-1, with 8 nucleotides matching TRBD1. The CDR3 length is 13 residues. J was trimmed by 5 bases and V by 3 bases; bases with no gene match: 5. Germline CDR1 is SQVTM and CDR2 is ANQGSEA. CDR3 residues: CSVDRGRRTEAFF. CDR3 coding DNA: TGCAGCGTTGACAGGGGGCGGAGGACTGAAGCTTTCTTT.

This clone appeared a single time. The chain joins TRBV25-1 to TRBJ1-1, with D unresolved. CDR1 is MGHDK, CDR2 SYGVNS, per germline. CDR3 length equals 16 residues. Trimming took 6 bases from V and 1 from J, leaving 18 bases between them. The CDR3 bases are TGTGCCAGCAGCCCCCAGCCGGGGTTGGGGAACACTGAAGCTTTCTTT. Residues: CASSPQPGLGNTEAFF.

The table lists this clone with a few counts. This chain uses TRBV9 with TRBJ2-5; possibly TRBD1 for D (5 bases). The ends were cut back, 0 bases at V and 5 bases at J, with 23 bases in the middle. Germline V gene sequence: CDR1 SGDLS, CDR2 YYNGEE. The CDR3 has 18 amino acids. The DNA for the CDR3 is TGTGCCAGCAGCGTAGGGAGTCGACAGTACGGGTTTCGCGAGACCCAGTACTTC. Protein sequence: CASSVGSRQYGFRETQYF.

The chain joins TRBV27 to TRBJ2-1; TRBD2 matches at 7 bases. V gave up 3 bases and J gave up 7 bases; unmatched junction bases: 12. Germline values: CDR1 MNHEY, CDR2 SMNVEV (reference sequence). The CDR3 totals 16 residues. Written as DNA, the CDR3 is TGTGCCAGCAGTTTGGGACTAACGGGACTTGGAAATGAGCAGTTCTTC. Its protein product is CASSLGLTGLGNEQFF.